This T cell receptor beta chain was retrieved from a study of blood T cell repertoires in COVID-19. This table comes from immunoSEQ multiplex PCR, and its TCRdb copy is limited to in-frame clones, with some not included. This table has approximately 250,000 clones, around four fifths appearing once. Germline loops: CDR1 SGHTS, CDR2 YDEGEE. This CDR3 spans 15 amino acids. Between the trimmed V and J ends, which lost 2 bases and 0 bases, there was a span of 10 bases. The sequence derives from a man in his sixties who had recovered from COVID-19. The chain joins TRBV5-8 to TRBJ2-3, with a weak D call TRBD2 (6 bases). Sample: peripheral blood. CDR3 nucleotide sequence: TGTGCCAGCAGCTTTAGCGGAGATAGCACAGATACGCAGTATTTT. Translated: CASSFSGDSTDTQYF.